The following is a T cell receptor (beta chain) sequence with its context. This specimen comes from a study of OX40 agonist ivuxolimab in advanced cancers. Study as a whole: Patients were under 90% male with ages about 23 to 79, mean about 65.

Clones were sequenced by immunoSEQ multiplex PCR, and TCRdb holds only the in-frame ones, with some missing. The table shows about 25,000 clones, with 80% to 85% occurring only once. Sampling of blood occurred at baseline, cycle 4 day 1, and cycle 7 day 1. The specimen comprised CD4+ or CD8+ T cells sorted from blood, sampled in a trial of the OX40 agonist ivuxolimab. The receptor was derived from an adult with an advanced solid tumor such as melanoma, head and neck, liver or kidney cancer.

CDR3 sequence (DNA): TGTGCCAGCAGCCCTACGAAAGAGACCCAGTACTTC. This translates into CASSPTKETQYF. The chain employs TRBV7-2 and TRBJ2-5; no clear D. V lost 5 bases to trimming and J lost 3 bases, with 7 bases between them. CDR3 length equals 12 residues. Germline assignment: CDR1 SGHTA and CDR2 FQGNSA.